Listed here are 17 T cell receptor beta chains from one sample, sequenced in a study of blood T cells in healthy people across ages. The use of a sample-barcoded 5' primer and a J-beta primer mix characterized a second PCR of roughly 6 to 11 cycles. One entry per CDR3 protein results from TCRdb running MiXCR on the 5' RACE reads. In the table there are approximately 760,000 distinct CDR3 sequences, 20% to 25% of which are singletons. The same specimen was also included in a second study, on T cells of mothers and their children.

The specimen sequenced was blood. These receptors were collected from a boy between 10 and 17 years old in good health.

The chain is built from TRBV2 and TRBJ2-5, with D possibly TRBD2 on 6 matching bases. CDR1 and CDR2 from the germline V gene are SNHLY and FYNNEI. This CDR3 region has 13 residues. Between the trimmed V and J ends, which lost 6 bases and 7 bases, there was a span of 15 bases. CDR3 region: CASRGGLLGTQYF. The DNA of the CDR3 is TGTGCCAGCAGGGGGGGACTCCTAGGGACCCAGTACTTC. Full variable domain (rest looked up from reference TRBV2 and TRBJ2-5): EPEVTQTPSHQVTQMGQEVILRCVPISNHLYFYWYRQILGQKVEFLVSFYNNEISEKSEIFDDQFSVERPDGSNFTLKIRSTKLEDSAMYFCASRGGLLGTQYFGPGTRLLVL.

A few counts support this clonotype. This chain uses TRBV4-3 with TRBJ2-5; D unresolved. CDR1 is LGHNA and CDR2 is YSLEER in the germline V gene. Trimming removed 0 bases at V and 1 base at J, with 18 bases between. The CDR3 runs to 18 residues. The CDR3 loop is CASSQDLSIAGFQETQYF. CDR3 nucleotide sequence: TGCGCCAGCAGCCAAGATTTGTCTATCGCCGGCTTCCAAGAGACCCAGTACTTC.

The V call is TRBV7-2, the J call TRBJ2-7; a possible D gene is TRBD2 (6 bases). The CDR3 is 13 amino acids. The V gene lost 8 bases and the J gene lost 2 bases, with 13 bases spanning the gap. Germline assignment: CDR1 SGHTA and CDR2 FQGNSA. CDR3 residues: CASRDGGTYEQYF. CDR3 DNA: TGTGCCAGCCGGGACGGGGGTACCTACGAGCAGTACTTC.

The chain uses TRBV5-1 and TRBJ2-3; 8 bases match TRBD2. Germline V gene lookup returns CDR1 SGHRS and CDR2 YFSETQ. The CDR3 runs 15 residues. V trimming: 6 bases; J trimming: 2 bases; junction bases outside the gene matches: 8. CDR3 coding DNA: TGCGCCAGCACCGAGCGGGGGAAAACCACAGATACGCAGTATTTT. Protein sequence: CASTERGKTTDTQYF.

This clonotype has only a few counts. This chain links TRBV20-1 with TRBJ1-1, with 7 positions matching TRBD1. The CDR3 totals 14 residues. Germline V gene sequence: CDR1 DFQATT, CDR2 SNEGSKA (reference sequence). The V segment lost 1 base and the J segment 4 bases; nucleotides outside the gene matches: 6. CDR3 coding DNA: TGCAGTGCTAGAGCGGGAGGGGGCTTCACTGAAGCTTTCTTT. As protein: CSARAGGGFTEAFF.

The rearrangement links TRBV21-1 to TRBJ2-7; the DNA was not compared with TRBD1, the D call given in the table. TRBV21-1 is flagged as a pseudogene. There are 15 residues in the CDR3. The CDR3 DNA sequence: TGTGCCAGCAGCCGTCCCCCGGGCAGGGACTACGAGCAGTACTTC. Its protein product is CASSRPPGRDYEQYF.

The CDR3 protein is CASGDRQGRGLDEQFF. The CDR3 nucleotides are TGTGCCAGCGGGGACCGACAGGGAAGGGGTTTGGATGAGCAGTTCTTC. The gene calls are TRBV7-9 and TRBJ2-5, with 7 nucleotides matching TRBD1. With the DNA end fitting TRBJ2-1 better, the J assignment may be wrong. Per germline, CDR1 SEHNR and CDR2 FQNEAQ (reference sequence). CDR3 length: 16 amino acids.

V and J are TRBV7-6 and TRBJ2-1; 11 nucleotides align to TRBD2. The CDR3 runs to 17 residues. Germline lookup yields CDR1 SGHVS and CDR2 FNYEAQ. J was trimmed by 4 bases and V by 5 bases; bases with no gene match: 10. CDR3 nucleotides: TGTGCCAGCAGCACACAACTAGCGGGGGCCAATTACAATGAGCAGTTCTTC. Residues: CASSTQLAGANYNEQFF.

This chain uses TRBV12-5 with TRBJ2-7; no reliable D call. This CDR3 is 9 amino acids long. Germline CDR1 and CDR2: LGHNT and FRNRAP. Trimming took off 7 bases at V and 5 bases at J, with 3 bases between the two ends. This chain's CDR3 is CASADEQYF. The CDR3 nucleotides are TGTGCTAGTGCCGACGAGCAGTACTTC. The whole variable domain, remainder taken from reference TRBV12-5 and TRBJ2-7, is DARVTQTPRHKVTEMGQEVTMRCQPILGHNTVFWYRQTMMQGLELLAYFRNRAPLDDSGMPKDRFSAEMPDATLATLKIQPSEPRDSAVYFCASADEQYFGPGTRLTVT.

This chain connects TRBV7-3 to TRBJ2-5, with TRBD2 identical over 9 bases. Near its end, the DNA agrees better with TRBJ2-1, so the J call may be wrong. Germline-derived CDR1 and CDR2 are SGHTA and FQGTGA. This CDR3 contains 14 residues. This CDR3 is CASSLAGGPGKQFF. CDR3 nucleotides: TGTGCCAGCAGCTTAGCGGGGGGGCCAGGGAAGCAGTTCTTC.

The J gene is TRBJ2-3, the V gene TRBV7-8; 8 nucleotides match TRBD2. This CDR3 region has 15 residues. The V and J ends lost 5 bases and 3 bases, in that order; junction bases with no gene match: 7. Per germline, CDR1 SGHVS and CDR2 FQNEAQ. The CDR3 region has the DNA TGTGCCAGCAGCGCAAGCGGGAGCCCAACAGATACGCAGTATTTT. Amino acids: CASSASGSPTDTQYF.

This clonotype was seen a few times. The genes are TRBV20-1 and TRBJ2-5; TRBD1 aligns across 7 bases. Matching the DNA end better, TRBJ2-7 makes the J call doubtful. This CDR3 region has 15 residues. Germline-derived CDR1 and CDR2 are DFQATT and SNEGSKA (reference sequence). This chain's CDR3 is CSANSPGQVLAEQYF. The CDR3 DNA is TGCAGTGCCAACTCGCCAGGACAGGTTCTGGCCGAGCAGTACTTC.

In its sample, this clonotype was seen many times. This chain links TRBV9 with TRBJ2-6; D is uncertain. Trimming took off 3 bases at V and 0 bases at J, with 1 base between the two ends. CDR1 SGDLS and CDR2 YYNGEE come from the germline V gene. CDR3 length: 13 amino acids. CDR3 amino acids: CASSDSGANVLTF. CDR3 DNA sequence: TGTGCCAGCAGCGACTCTGGGGCCAACGTCCTGACTTTC.

V and J are TRBV12-3 or TRBV12-4 and TRBJ2-2; D unclear. The CDR3 has 13 residues. The V gene lost 5 bases and the J gene lost 7 bases, with 11 bases spanning the gap. DNA for the CDR3: TGTGCCAGCAGTCCCGAGTGGGGCGGGGAGCTGTTTTTT. Translation: CASSPEWGGELFF.

The J gene is TRBJ2-3, the V gene TRBV7-3, with 10 bases lining up with TRBD2. There are 14 residues in the CDR3. Germline CDR1 SGHTA, CDR2 FQGTGA. With V trimmed by 5 bases and J by 6 bases, 5 bases remained unmatched. The CDR3 nucleotides are TGTGCCAGCAGCCCCGTAGCGGGGGGTGATACGCAGTATTTT. This sequence encodes CASSPVAGGDTQYF.

This clonotype was found a few times. Here the CDR3 DNA reads TGCGCCAGCAGCTTGTCGACCAAAAACATTCAGTACTTC. As protein: CASSLSTKNIQYF. The gene calls are TRBV5-1 and TRBJ2-4; D not certain. This CDR3 has 13 residues. V was pared by 1 base and J by 2 bases, with 4 bases between. CDR1 and CDR2 (germline): SGHRS, YFSETQ. The full variable domain, in which reference TRBV5-1 and TRBJ2-4 provide the parts outside the CDR3, is KAGVTQTPRYLIKTRGQQVTLSCSPISGHRSVSWYQQTPGQGLQFLFEYFSETQRNKGNFPGRFSGRQFSNSRSEMNVSTLELGDSALYLCASSLSTKNIQYFGAGTRLSVL.

The chain employs TRBV20-1 and TRBJ2-1, with 14 nucleotides matching TRBD2. This CDR3 has 15 residues. The V segment lost 8 bases and the J segment 8 bases; nucleotides outside the gene matches: 11. Germline CDR1 DFQATT, CDR2 SNEGSKA (reference sequence). CDR3 sequence reads: CSSTSGTSGGDEQFF. CDR3 nucleotides: TGCAGTTCAACTTCCGGGACTAGCGGGGGTGATGAGCAGTTCTTC.